The 29 T cell receptor beta chains listed next were all sequenced from one sample in a study of cytotoxic CD8 clonotypes in ibrutinib-treated CLL. Libraries were prepared by immunoSEQ multiplex PCR; TCRdb keeps only in-frame clonotypes and omits some of them. This table has tens of thousands of clones, 90% appearing once. The sample in question was PBMCs, obtained after 12 months of ibrutinib treatment. The receptor set was obtained from a human donor with chronic lymphocytic leukemia.

The chain has TRBV10-2 and TRBJ1-4; D call uncertain. There are 14 residues in the CDR3. V lost 6 bases and J 2 bases, leaving 10 bases between the germline ends. Germline CDR1 WSHSY, CDR2 SAAADI. The CDR3 region has the DNA TGCGCCAGCAGCAACCCCAGGACTAATGAAAAACTGTTTTTT. Protein sequence: CASSNPRTNEKLFF.

The chain is built from TRBV7-2 and TRBJ2-5; 7 positions agree with TRBD2. This CDR3 region has 15 residues. Germline lookup yields CDR1 SGHTA and CDR2 FQGNSA. V gave up 3 bases and J gave up 7 bases; unmatched junction bases: 11. CDR3 sequence reads: CASSLEGASGGTQYF. The CDR3 nucleotides read TGTGCCAGCAGCTTGGAAGGGGCTAGCGGTGGGACCCAGTACTTC.

The V call is TRBV7-2, the J call TRBJ2-7; 7 positions agree with TRBD2. The CDR3 covers 15 residues. Per the germline V gene, CDR1 is SGHTA and CDR2 is FQGNSA. The junction had 11 bases not matched to a gene; V was cut back by 5 bases and J by 4 bases. The CDR3 here is CASSQPGGSGYEQYF. The CDR3 region has the DNA TGTGCCAGCAGCCAACCGGGCGGGAGTGGGTACGAGCAGTACTTC.

This clone was detected only once. V usage is TRBV29-1 and J usage is TRBJ2-7; 9 nucleotides line up with TRBD1. Germline CDR1 SQVTM, CDR2 ANQGSEA. V lost 5 bases, J lost 0 bases, and 2 bases stayed unmatched. This CDR3 region has 13 residues. CDR3 sequence: CSVWGQGSYEQYF. The CDR3 DNA reads as TGCAGCGTTTGGGGACAGGGCTCCTACGAGCAGTACTTC.

CDR3 DNA sequence: TGCGCCAGCAGTCCCGGTACTAGACCGGGCGAGCAGTTCTTC. This codes for CASSPGTRPGEQFF. The V call is TRBV4-3, the J call TRBJ2-1, with TRBD2 as a possible D gene (5 bases). This CDR3 is built from 14 residues. Germline V gene sequence: CDR1 LGHNA, CDR2 YSLEER. V shed 6 bases and J shed 10 bases, with 19 bases lying between them.

This clone was seen a few times. The chain combines TRBV6-1 with TRBJ2-1; 14 bases map to TRBD2. Germline values: CDR1 MNHNS, CDR2 SASEGT. CDR3 length equals 14 residues. Unmatched junction bases numbered 7, after V lost 3 bases and J lost 15 bases. CDR3 DNA sequence: TGTGCCAGCAGTGATTCGGGACTAGCGGGAGTCGGGTTCTTC. This gives the protein CASSDSGLAGVGFF.

V is TRBV7-3 and J is TRBJ2-7; D is perhaps TRBD1 (6 bases). The CDR3 is 15 residues long. Trimming shortened V by 5 bases and J by 2 bases, and 16 bases separated the two germline ends. Per the germline V gene, CDR1 is SGHTA and CDR2 is FQGTGA. The CDR3 nucleotides read TGTGCCAGCAGCCCCGGGACACAAGGGGCCTACGAGCAGTACTTC. It is translated as CASSPGTQGAYEQYF.

CDR3 coding DNA: TGCAGCGCTGTTCGGGGGTATCAAAACATTCAGTACTTC. This sequence encodes CSAVRGYQNIQYF. The chain combines TRBV29-1 with TRBJ2-4, with D perhaps TRBD2 (6 bases). Germline V lookup: CDR1 SQVTM, CDR2 ANQGSEA. V lost 7 bases and J lost 5, with 15 bases in between. The CDR3 contains 13 residues.

The chain couples TRBV14 to TRBJ2-1; D is possibly TRBD1 or TRBD2 (6 bases each). This CDR3 is built from 14 residues. Germline V gene sequence: CDR1 SGHDN, CDR2 FVKESK. Trimming pared 1 base from V and 7 bases from J, leaving 11 bases between. CDR3: CASSQVGGLNEQFF. The CDR3 nucleotides read TGTGCCAGCAGCCAAGTGGGGGGCTTGAATGAGCAGTTCTTC.

This clone has a single count. The J gene is TRBJ1-1, the V gene TRBV7-9; D is ambiguous. This CDR3 is 14 amino acids long. With 2 bases removed from V and 4 bases from J, the gap between germline ends came to 11 bases. Germline CDR1 reads SEHNR; CDR2 reads FQNEAQ (reference sequence). CDR3 nucleotide sequence: TGTGCCAGCAGCTTACCTCGCTCTTCCACTGAAGCTTTCTTT. Residues: CASSLPRSSTEAFF.

The sample holds one count of this clone. The V gene is TRBV19, the J gene TRBJ1-1, with a tentative D call TRBD1 (5 bases). CDR3 length: 15 residues. Germline lookup yields CDR1 LNHDA and CDR2 SQIVND (reference sequence). V lost 7 bases to trimming and J lost 5 bases, with 20 bases between them. CDR3 coding DNA: TGTGCCAGTATCCTTGCAGGGCTGGCGAGGACTGAAGCTTTCTTT. It specifies CASILAGLARTEAFF.

The chain has TRBV19 and TRBJ2-3; 7 bases line up with TRBD1. This CDR3 comprises 18 residues. From germline, CDR1 is LNHDA and CDR2 SQIVND (reference sequence). V gave up 5 bases and J gave up 4 bases; unmatched junction bases: 18. The CDR3 DNA follows: TGTGCCAGTAGTGGTCCCCTGATCAAGACAGGGAGCGCAGATACGCAGTATTTT. Amino acids: CASSGPLIKTGSADTQYF.

The rearrangement uses TRBV2 and TRBJ2-1, with a tentative D call TRBD2 (6 bases). Trimming took 5 bases from V and 1 from J, leaving 9 bases between them. The CDR3 length is 14 residues. Germline values: CDR1 SNHLY, CDR2 FYNNEI. CDR3 loop: CASSREDSYNEQFF. CDR3 in DNA: TGTGCCAGCAGTAGGGAGGATTCCTACAATGAGCAGTTCTTC.

This sequence joins TRBV6-6 and TRBJ2-1; maybe TRBD1 (6 bases). Germline CDR1 reads MNHNY; CDR2 reads SVGAGI (reference sequence). The CDR3 spans 15 residues. V dropped 4 bases and J dropped 7 bases, with 17 bases sitting between them. The CDR3 spells CASSSQGRVRNEQFF. CDR3 sequence (DNA): TGTGCCAGCAGTTCACAGGGTCGGGTTAGGAATGAGCAGTTCTTC.

V gene TRBV2 combines with J gene TRBJ2-7; D tentatively fits TRBD1 or TRBD2 (5 bases each). Germline values: CDR1 SNHLY, CDR2 FYNNEI. V was trimmed by 9 bases and J by 6 bases, leaving 18 bases between them. The CDR3 totals 13 residues. CDR3 protein: CASISLGASEQYF. The CDR3 DNA sequence: TGTGCCAGTATTTCCCTCGGGGCGTCCGAGCAGTACTTC.

V gene TRBV2 combines with J gene TRBJ2-3; 8 nucleotides match TRBD2. Germline V gene lookup returns CDR1 SNHLY and CDR2 FYNNEI. This CDR3 spans 15 amino acids. Trimming cost V 10 bases and J 7 bases; bases outside gene matches: 16. The CDR3 DNA reads TGTGCCACCAACGAGGTTAGCGGGATAACAAATACGCAGTATTTT. The encoded protein is CATNEVSGITNTQYF. Filled out from reference TRBV2 and TRBJ2-3, the complete variable domain reads EPEVTQTPSHQVTQMGQEVILRCVPISNHLYFYWYRQILGQKVEFLVSFYNNEISEKSEIFDDQFSVERPDGSNFTLKIRSTKLEDSAMYFCATNEVSGITNTQYFGPGTRLTVL.

V usage is TRBV19 and J usage is TRBJ1-1, with TRBD1 matching 7 bases. The CDR3 is made up of 17 amino acids. Germline loops: CDR1 LNHDA, CDR2 SQIVND (reference sequence). The V and J ends lost 2 bases and 0 bases, in that order; junction bases with no gene match: 9. The CDR3 loop is CASSISWQGVVNTEAFF. CDR3 nucleotide sequence: TGTGCCAGTAGTATAAGTTGGCAGGGGGTCGTGAACACTGAAGCTTTCTTT.

The V call is TRBV19, the J call TRBJ1-2; weak D call: TRBD1 (6 bases). Germline-derived CDR1 and CDR2 are LNHDA and SQIVND (reference sequence). The CDR3 sequence is 16 residues long. V dropped 0 bases and J dropped 4 bases, with 15 bases sitting between them. In nucleotides, the CDR3 is TGTGCCAGTAGTATAGATCAGGCAGGGGCGGTCTATGGCTACACCTTC. This encodes CASSIDQAGAVYGYTF.

This chain's CDR3 is CASSPPDRGQVGELFF. DNA for the CDR3: TGTGCCAGCTCACCCCCCGACAGGGGGCAGGTCGGGGAGCTGTTTTTT. The chain uses TRBV18 and TRBJ2-2; TRBD1 aligns across 10 bases. The CDR3 has 16 residues. Germline V CDR1 and CDR2: KGHSH, LQKENI. Trimming cost V 3 bases and J 7 bases; bases outside gene matches: 8.

This clone was detected once. V and J are TRBV19 and TRBJ2-5; the D gene could be TRBD1 or TRBD2 (5 bases each). The V end lost 6 bases, the J end lost 1 base, and 15 bases lay between the germline ends. The CDR3 length is 15 residues. The germline CDR1 and CDR2 sequences are LNHDA and SQIVND (reference sequence). The CDR3 bases are TGTGCCAGTAGCGAGGGACCTGGGGCCCAAGAGACCCAGTACTTC. This translates into CASSEGPGAQETQYF.

The chain couples TRBV27 to TRBJ2-1; D gene uncertain. CDR3 length: 13 amino acids. Germline V gene lookup returns CDR1 MNHEY and CDR2 SMNVEV (reference sequence). V was shortened by 1 base and J by 4 bases, with 5 bases between the two germline ends. The CDR3 sequence: CASSLYRYNEQFF. The CDR3 coding sequence is TGTGCCAGCAGTTTATACAGATACAATGAGCAGTTCTTC.

The chain joins TRBV7-6 to TRBJ1-1; a possible D gene is TRBD1 (6 bases). CDR3 length: 16 residues. Per the germline V gene, CDR1 is SGHVS and CDR2 is FNYEAQ. Trimming took off 1 base at V and 3 bases at J, with 15 bases between the two ends. Here the CDR3 reads CASSLGLQGIYTEAFF. The CDR3 nucleotides read TGTGCCAGCAGCTTAGGTCTACAGGGAATTTACACTGAAGCTTTCTTT.

The chain carries TRBV30 and TRBJ2-7; TRBD2 is a possible D gene (5 bases). CDR1 is GTSNPN and CDR2 is SVGIG in the germline V gene (reference sequence). V was trimmed by 1 base and J by 4 bases, leaving 14 bases between them. This CDR3 is 14 amino acids long. In nucleotides, the CDR3 is TGTGCCTGGAGTGGTAGGACTTTTAGATACGAGCAGTACTTC. It is translated as CAWSGRTFRYEQYF.

The chain employs TRBV27 and TRBJ1-2, with D possibly being TRBD1 (5 bases). This CDR3 is 13 amino acids long. V was shortened by 5 bases and J by 8 bases, with 15 bases between the two germline ends. Germline lookup yields CDR1 MNHEY and CDR2 SMNVEV (reference sequence). This CDR3 is CASSPGSGYGYTF. The CDR3 nucleotides are TGTGCCAGCAGTCCCGGGTCAGGGTACGGCTACACCTTC.

The CDR3 loop is CSVDRTVTGYTF. The DNA of the CDR3 is TGCAGCGTCGACCGGACAGTCACTGGCTACACCTTC. J is TRBJ1-2 and V is TRBV29-1; TRBD1 is a possible D gene (6 bases). The length of the CDR3 is 12 residues. Trimming took off 6 bases at V and 7 bases at J, with 15 bases between the two ends. The V gene's germline CDR1 is SQVTM and CDR2 ANQGSEA.

This chain uses TRBV27 with TRBJ1-1; D is undetermined. V lost 1 base, J lost 5 bases, and 14 bases lay in between. Germline lookup yields CDR1 MNHEY and CDR2 SMNVEV (reference sequence). The CDR3 has 15 amino acids. CDR3 DNA: TGTGCCAGCAGTTTATTTTTACCGGTCCTTACTGAAGCTTTCTTT. Protein sequence: CASSLFLPVLTEAFF.

The chain links TRBV5-1 to TRBJ2-7; the match to TRBD2 covers 7 bases. The V gene end was trimmed by 0 bases and the J gene end by 5 bases; junction bases not matched to a gene: 8. Germline V gene lookup returns CDR1 SGHRS and CDR2 YFSETQ. CDR3 length: 15 residues. The CDR3 DNA sequence: TGCGCCAGCAGCTTGGCCGGCGGGAGCACCCACGAGCAGTACTTC. It codes for CASSLAGGSTHEQYF.

In DNA form, the CDR3 reads TGTGCCAGCTCACCTACTGGACCCTACTCCTACGAGCAGTACTTC. Translation gives CASSPTGPYSYEQYF. This chain joins TRBV18 and TRBJ2-7; D not certain. V lost 3 bases to trimming and J lost 0 bases, with 12 bases between them. Germline loops: CDR1 KGHSH, CDR2 LQKENI. This CDR3 has 15 residues.

The rearrangement uses TRBV4-1 and TRBJ1-3; 9 bases match TRBD1. This CDR3 is built from 16 residues. V gave up 2 bases and J gave up 4 bases; unmatched junction bases: 6. Germline CDR1 reads MGHRA; CDR2 reads YSYEKL. CDR3 in DNA: TGCGCCAGCAGCCAACGGGACAGGGAGTCAGGAAACACCATATATTTT. It yields the protein CASSQRDRESGNTIYF.